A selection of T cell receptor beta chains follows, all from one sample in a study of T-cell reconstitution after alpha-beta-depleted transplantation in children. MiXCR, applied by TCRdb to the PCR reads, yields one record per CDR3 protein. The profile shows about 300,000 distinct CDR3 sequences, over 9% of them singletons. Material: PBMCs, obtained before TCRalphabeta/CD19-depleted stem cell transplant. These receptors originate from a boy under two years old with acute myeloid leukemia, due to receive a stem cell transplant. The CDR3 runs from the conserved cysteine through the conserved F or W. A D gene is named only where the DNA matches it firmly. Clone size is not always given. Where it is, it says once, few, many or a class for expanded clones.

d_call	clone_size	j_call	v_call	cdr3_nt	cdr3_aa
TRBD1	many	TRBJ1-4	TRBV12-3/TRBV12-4	TGTGCCAGCAGCGGCAGCCTCCCGGGACAGGGGGCTGAAAAACTGTTTTTT	CASSGSLPGQGAEKLFF
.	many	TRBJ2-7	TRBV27	TGTGCCAGCAGTTTATCGACAGATTACGCGGCCTCCTACGAGCAGTACTTC	CASSLSTDYAASYEQYF
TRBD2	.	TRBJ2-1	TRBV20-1	TGCAGTGCTAGTGGGACTAGCGGGAGAGATGAGCAGTTCTTC	CSASGTSGRDEQFF
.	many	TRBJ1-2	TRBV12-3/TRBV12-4	TGTGCCAGCAGCCCTCCCGGGCCCTTTCCACACTATGGCTACACCTTC	CASSPPGPFPHYGYTF
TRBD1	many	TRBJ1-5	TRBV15	TGTGCCACCAGCAGAAACAGGGGTTTCCAGCATTTT	CATSRNRGFQHF
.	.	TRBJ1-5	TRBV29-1	TGCAGCGTTGGTTCAGGAAACAATCAGCCCCAGCATTTT	CSVGSGNNQPQHF
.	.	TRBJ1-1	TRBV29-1	TGCAGCGTGGAAGGTTTCCGGAACACTGAAGCTTTCTTT	CSVEGFRNTEAFF
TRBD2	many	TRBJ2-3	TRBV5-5	TGTGCCAGCAGCTGGAGGCTAGCGGGGGGGTATACGCAGTATTTT	CASSWRLAGGYTQYF
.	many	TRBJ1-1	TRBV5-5	TGTGCCAGCAGCCCGCGACCTAACACTGAAGCTTTCTTT	CASSPRPNTEAFF
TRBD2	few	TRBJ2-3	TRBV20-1	TGCAGTGCCCAAAGGACTAGCGGGGGCGCCAACCCGTTCACAGATACGCAGTATTTT	CSAQRTSGGANPFTDTQYF
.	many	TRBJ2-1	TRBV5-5	TGTGCCAGCAGCTTGCCCTCGGGACTGTTAGGCAATGAGCAGTTCTTC	CASSLPSGLLGNEQFF
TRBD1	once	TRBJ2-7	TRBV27	TGTGCCAGCAGCTCCCCGGTCTGGACAGGAGCCTACGAGCAGTACTTC	CASSSPVWTGAYEQYF
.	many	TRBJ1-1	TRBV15	TGTGCCACCAGCGGGGGACGGCTGAACACTGAAGCTTTCTTT	CATSGGRLNTEAFF
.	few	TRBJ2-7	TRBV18	TGTGCCAGCTCACCACGCTCCCAGGGGAGCTACGAGCAGTACTTC	CASSPRSQGSYEQYF
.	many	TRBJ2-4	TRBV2	TGTGCCAGCCGAACCTACATTCAGTACTTC	CASRTYIQYF
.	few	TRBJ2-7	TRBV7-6	TGTGCCAGCAGCCCGGTTCACCGATACGAGCAGTACTTC	CASSPVHRYEQYF
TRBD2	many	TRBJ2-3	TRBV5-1	TGCGCCAGCAGCGGGGGGACTAGCGGGGCCGTAGATACGCAGTATTTT	CASSGGTSGAVDTQYF
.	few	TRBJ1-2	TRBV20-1	TGCAGTGCTAGTAACAAAAACTATGGCTACACCTTC	CSASNKNYGYTF
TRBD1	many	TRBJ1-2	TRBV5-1	TGCGCCAGCAGCCCAGGACAGGCTCAGGGCTACACCTTC	CASSPGQAQGYTF
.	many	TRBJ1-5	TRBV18	TGTGCCAGCTCACCTAAATCTCGGAGTTATAGCAATCAGCCCCAGCATTTT	CASSPKSRSYSNQPQHF
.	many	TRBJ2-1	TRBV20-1	TGCAGTGCTAGAGATTTCAGCGGACCTTCCTACAATGAGCAGTTCTTC	CSARDFSGPSYNEQFF
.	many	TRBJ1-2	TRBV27	TGTGCCAGCAGTTTAACCGTGGCAGAAGGCTACACCTTC	CASSLTVAEGYTF
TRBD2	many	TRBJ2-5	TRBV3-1	TGTGCCAGCAGCCCTTCGATGGCGGGAGGGGGGCCCCAAGAGACCCAGTACTTC	CASSPSMAGGGPQETQYF
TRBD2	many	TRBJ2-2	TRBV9	TGTGCCAGCAGCGTAGTACTTAGCGGGGGCAGGAACACCGGGGAGCTGTTTTTT	CASSVVLSGGRNTGELFF
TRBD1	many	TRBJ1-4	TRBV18	TGTGCCAGCTCACCACAGGGGGCAGAGGAAAAACTGTTTTTT	CASSPQGAEEKLFF
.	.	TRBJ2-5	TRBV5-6	TGTGCCAGCAGCTTCCAGGGGATGACCCAGACCCAGTACTTC	CASSFQGMTQTQYF
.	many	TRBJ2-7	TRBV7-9	TGTGCCAGCAGCTTACTCGGGACCTACGAGCAGTACTTC	CASSLLGTYEQYF
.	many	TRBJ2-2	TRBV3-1	TGTGCCAGCAGCCAAGTACAGTCCGCGAACACCGGGGAGCTGTTTTTT	CASSQVQSANTGELFF
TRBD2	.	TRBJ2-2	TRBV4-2	TGTGCCAGCAGCCCGGCGACTAGCGGGAGATTTTTTAGGGAGCTGTTTTTT	CASSPATSGRFFRELFF
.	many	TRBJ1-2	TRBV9	TGTGCCAGCAGCGTAGACGGCTTCCAGGGCTATGGCTACACCTTC	CASSVDGFQGYGYTF
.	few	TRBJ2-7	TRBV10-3	TGTGCCATCAAGACAGGAACTACCTACGAGCAGTACTTC	CAIKTGTTYEQYF
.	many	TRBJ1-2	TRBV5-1	TGCGCCAGCAGCCGGGACCGAAACTATGGCTACACCTTC	CASSRDRNYGYTF
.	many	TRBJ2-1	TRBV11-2	TGTGCCAGCAGCTTCAAAGCGGCAGACCTCTACAATGAGCAGTTCTTC	CASSFKAADLYNEQFF
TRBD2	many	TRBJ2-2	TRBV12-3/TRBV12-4	TGTGCCAGCAGTTTCGGGCGGGAGAGGACCGGGGAGCTGTTTTTT	CASSFGRERTGELFF
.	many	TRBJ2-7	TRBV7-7	TGTGCCAGCAGCTTAGGGACCGGTGAGGGCTACGAGCAGTACTTC	CASSLGTGEGYEQYF
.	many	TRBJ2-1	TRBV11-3	TGTGCCAGCAGCTTCCTCGACAATGAGCAGTTCTTC	CASSFLDNEQFF
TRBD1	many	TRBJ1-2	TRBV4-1	TGCGCCAGCAGCCAAGACAGGGGGAACTATGGCTACACCTTC	CASSQDRGNYGYTF
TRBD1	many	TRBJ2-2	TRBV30	TGTGCCTGGAACTCCGGGACAGGGTCCACCGGGGAGCTGTTTTTT	CAWNSGTGSTGELFF
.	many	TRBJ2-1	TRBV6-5	TGTGCCAGCAGTTACTCGGCGAGGAGCTCCTACAATGAGCAGTTCTTC	CASSYSARSSYNEQFF